The entry below describes one T cell receptor (beta chain). This sample was included in a study of identical twins. TCRdb reprocessed the 5' RACE reads with MiXCR, giving one entry per CDR3 protein. The table shows hundreds of thousands of distinct CDR3 sequences, with 21% occurring only once. The CDR3 contains 15 residues. CDR1 is SGHRS and CDR2 is YFSETQ in the germline V gene. The germline V and J ends were trimmed by 2 bases and 5 bases, with 17 bases remaining between them. This sample was shared with a second study, whose subject was T cells expressing NK-cell markers. That work contributes: Specificity for HCMV among expanded NKG2C+ T cell clones was not established.

The chain employs TRBV5-1 and TRBJ2-7; weak D call: TRBD2 (6 bases). The sequence derives from a woman under 30 in good health. The sample taken for sequencing was PBMCs. CDR3 amino acids: CASSFGGPLRDEQYF. CDR3 DNA: TGCGCCAGCAGCTTCGGAGGGCCTCTGAGGGACGAGCAGTACTTC. The full variable domain, rest sourced from reference TRBV5-1 and TRBJ2-7, is KAGVTQTPRYLIKTRGQQVTLSCSPISGHRSVSWYQQTPGQGLQFLFEYFSETQRNKGNFPGRFSGRQFSNSRSEMNVSTLELGDSALYLCASSFGGPLRDEQYFGPGTRLTVT.